Listed here are 12 T cell receptor beta chains from one sample, sequenced in a study of T cell responses to AZD1222 COVID-19 vaccine. TCRdb keeps only in-frame clones here, not all; method: immunoSEQ multiplex PCR. The sample contains just under 150,000 clones, roughly 90% of which appear only once. The sample here was peripheral blood, taken 28 days after the second AZD1222 dose. The receptor source for this set is an adult who received the AZD1222 COVID-19 vaccine.

The chain couples TRBV19 to TRBJ1-1; D unresolved. The CDR3 consists of 17 residues. Trimming removed 7 bases from V and 3 bases from J, with 24 bases in between. CDR1 and CDR2 from the germline V gene are LNHDA and SQIVND (reference sequence). CDR3 protein: CASKTTRTSALDTEAFF. CDR3 bases: TGTGCCAGTAAGACGACGAGGACCTCGGCTCTGGACACTGAAGCTTTCTTT.

CDR3 coding DNA: TGTGCCAGCATGGCTGAATCCAATGAGCAGTACTTC. Translating gives CASMAESNEQYF. The chain employs TRBV3-1 (or the pseudogene TRBV3-2) and TRBJ2-7; unclear D gene. The CDR3 consists of 12 residues. CDR1 and CDR2 from the germline V gene are LGHDT and YNNKEL (reference sequence). Trimming pared 7 bases from V and 7 bases from J, leaving 14 bases between.

The rearrangement links TRBV5-1 to TRBJ2-6; D remains unclear. Germline CDR1 SGHRS, CDR2 YFSETQ. V was clipped by 0 bases and J by 1 base, with 5 bases between them. The CDR3 runs 15 residues. The CDR3 region is CASSLGRSGANVLTF. CDR3 in DNA: TGCGCCAGCAGCTTGGGTAGGTCTGGGGCCAACGTCCTGACTTTC.

J is TRBJ1-2 and V is TRBV7-8; D ambiguous. The germline CDR1 and CDR2 sequences are SGHVS and FQNEAQ. This CDR3 is built from 13 residues. V dropped 1 base and J dropped 6 bases, with 9 bases sitting between them. DNA for the CDR3: TGTGCCAGCAGCTTAGATTTGCGGGATGGCTACACCTTC. Translation gives CASSLDLRDGYTF. Looking up the rest from reference TRBV7-8 and TRBJ1-2 gives the full variable domain: GAGVSQSPRYKVAKRGQDVALRCDPISGHVSLFWYQQALGQGPEFLTYFQNEAQLDKSGLPSDRFFAERPEGSVSTLKIQRTQQEDSAVYLCASSLDLRDGYTFGSGTRLTVV.

This chain uses TRBV28 with TRBJ1-2; D ambiguous. Trimming cost V 5 bases and J 5 bases, with 12 bases left between them. Per the germline V gene, CDR1 is MDHEN and CDR2 is SYDVKM. The length of the CDR3 is 13 residues. The CDR3 coding sequence is TGTGCCAGCAGTCAAAGGCGCCAATATGGCTACACCTTC. It translates to CASSQRRQYGYTF.

The count of this clone is one. The chain couples TRBV7-8 to TRBJ2-3; D unclear. The CDR3 length is 15 residues. Germline CDR1 reads SGHVS; CDR2 reads FQNEAQ. The V and J ends lost 4 bases and 2 bases respectively, with 13 bases between them. This CDR3 is CASSSPAPITDTQYF. The CDR3 DNA sequence: TGTGCCAGCAGCTCTCCGGCTCCTATCACAGATACGCAGTATTTT.

V is TRBV6-1 and J is TRBJ2-3; D call uncertain. Deletions cut 3 bases from V and 3 bases from J, with 4 bases between. CDR1 MNHNS and CDR2 SASEGT come from the germline V gene. This CDR3 spans 12 amino acids. The CDR3 reads CASSEVTDTQYF. The CDR3 nucleotides are TGTGCCAGCAGTGAGGTTACAGATACGCAGTATTTT.

This clone was counted only a few times. J is TRBJ1-5 and V is TRBV3-1 (or the pseudogene TRBV3-2), with D hard to call. This CDR3 is 14 amino acids long. Trimming cost V 2 bases and J 6 bases, with 11 bases left between them. Germline lookup yields CDR1 LGHDT and CDR2 YNNKEL (reference sequence). CDR3 protein: CASSQSMSFQPQHF. In DNA, the CDR3 is TGTGCCAGCAGCCAAAGTATGAGTTTTCAGCCCCAGCATTTT.

This chain connects TRBV7-7 to TRBJ2-1; 7 positions agree with TRBD1. The germline gives CDR1 SSHAT, CDR2 FNYEAQ (reference sequence). The CDR3 covers 15 residues. V was pared by 6 bases and J by 1 base, with 6 bases of the junction left unmatched. Written as DNA, the CDR3 is TGTGCCAGCAGTCAGACAGGGAGTTCCTACAATGAGCAGTTCTTC. The encoded protein is CASSQTGSSYNEQFF.

The rearrangement uses TRBV28 and TRBJ2-4; D gene uncertain. V lost 1 base, J lost 0 bases, and 13 bases lay in between. Per germline, CDR1 MDHEN and CDR2 SYDVKM. The CDR3 consists of 17 residues. The CDR3 region has the DNA TGTGCCAGCAGTTTATCCGACGGAAACCTAGCCAAAAACATTCAGTACTTC. Protein sequence: CASSLSDGNLAKNIQYF.

The chain combines TRBV5-8 with TRBJ1-1; 8 positions match TRBD1. This CDR3 contains 14 residues. Per the germline V gene, CDR1 is SGHTS and CDR2 is YDEGEE. V trimming: 0 bases; J trimming: 8 bases; junction bases outside the gene matches: 6. Here the CDR3 DNA reads TGTGCCAGCAGCTTGGAGACAGGGGTATTCGAAGCTTTCTTT. Protein: CASSLETGVFEAFF.

This rearrangement joins TRBV5-1 to TRBJ1-2; the D is unclear. Looked up from germline, CDR1 is SGHRS and CDR2 is YFSETQ. The CDR3 sequence is 14 residues long. V lost 0 bases to trimming and J lost 3 bases, with 9 bases between them. The CDR3 region has the DNA TGCGCCAGCAGCTTGGTAGAGTTTGACTATGGCTACACCTTC. It encodes CASSLVEFDYGYTF.